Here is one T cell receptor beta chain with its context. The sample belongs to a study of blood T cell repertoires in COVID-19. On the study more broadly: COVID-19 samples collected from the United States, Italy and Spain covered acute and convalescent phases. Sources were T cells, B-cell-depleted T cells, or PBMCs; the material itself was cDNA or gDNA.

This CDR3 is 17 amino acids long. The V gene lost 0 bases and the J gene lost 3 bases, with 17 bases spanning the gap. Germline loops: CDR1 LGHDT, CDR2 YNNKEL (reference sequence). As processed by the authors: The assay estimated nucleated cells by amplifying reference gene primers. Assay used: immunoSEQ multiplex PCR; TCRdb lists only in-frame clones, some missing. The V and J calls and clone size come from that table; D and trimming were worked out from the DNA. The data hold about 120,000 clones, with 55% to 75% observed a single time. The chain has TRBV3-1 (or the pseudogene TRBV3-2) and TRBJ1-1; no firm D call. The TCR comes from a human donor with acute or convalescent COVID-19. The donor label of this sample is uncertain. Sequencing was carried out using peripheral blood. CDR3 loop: CASSQDSIRGMDTEAFF. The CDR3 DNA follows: TGTGCCAGCAGCCAAGATTCGATTCGGGGTATGGACACTGAAGCTTTCTTT.